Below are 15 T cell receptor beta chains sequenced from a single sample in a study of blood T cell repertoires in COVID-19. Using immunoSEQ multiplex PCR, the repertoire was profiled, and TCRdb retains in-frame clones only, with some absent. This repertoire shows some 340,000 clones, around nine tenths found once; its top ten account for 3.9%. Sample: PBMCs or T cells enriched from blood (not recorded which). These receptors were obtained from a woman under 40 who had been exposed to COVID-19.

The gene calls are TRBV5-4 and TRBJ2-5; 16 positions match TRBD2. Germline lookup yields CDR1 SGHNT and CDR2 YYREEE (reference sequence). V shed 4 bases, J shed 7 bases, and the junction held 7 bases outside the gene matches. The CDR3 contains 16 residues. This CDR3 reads CASSPGTSGGGRTQYF. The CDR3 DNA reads TGTGCCAGCAGCCCTGGGACTAGCGGGGGGGGCCGGACCCAGTACTTC.

The CDR3 DNA sequence: TGCAGCGTTGAAGAGGGACAGGGCCGCTATGGCTACACCTTC. Amino acids: CSVEEGQGRYGYTF. The rearrangement joins TRBV29-1 to TRBJ1-2; 9 positions match TRBD1. Germline trimming cut 0 bases from V and 4 bases from J; bases unmatched to any gene: 3. Germline V lookup: CDR1 SQVTM, CDR2 ANQGSEA. The CDR3 sequence is 14 residues long.

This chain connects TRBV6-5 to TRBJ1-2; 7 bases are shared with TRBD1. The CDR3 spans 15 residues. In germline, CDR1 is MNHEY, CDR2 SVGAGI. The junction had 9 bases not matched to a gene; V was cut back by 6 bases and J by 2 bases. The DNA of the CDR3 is TGTGCCAGCAGAGGCTTCCGGGACAGCAACTATGGCTACACCTTC. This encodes CASRGFRDSNYGYTF.

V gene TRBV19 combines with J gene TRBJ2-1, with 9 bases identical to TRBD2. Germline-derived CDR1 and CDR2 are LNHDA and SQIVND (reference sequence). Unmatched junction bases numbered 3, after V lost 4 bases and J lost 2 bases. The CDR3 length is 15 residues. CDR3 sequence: CASSKKRGAYNEQFF. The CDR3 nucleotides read TGTGCCAGTAGTAAAAAGCGGGGGGCCTACAATGAGCAGTTCTTC.

This chain's CDR3 is CASSQDPSGQGSSYEQYF. DNA of the CDR3: TGTGCCAGCAGCCAAGATCCATCGGGACAGGGGAGCTCCTACGAGCAGTACTTC. This chain connects TRBV4-2 to TRBJ2-7; 10 nucleotides line up with TRBD1. Looked up from germline, CDR1 is LGHNA and CDR2 is YNFKEQ. The CDR3 spans 18 residues. The junction had 8 bases not matched to a gene; V was cut back by 0 bases and J by 0 bases.

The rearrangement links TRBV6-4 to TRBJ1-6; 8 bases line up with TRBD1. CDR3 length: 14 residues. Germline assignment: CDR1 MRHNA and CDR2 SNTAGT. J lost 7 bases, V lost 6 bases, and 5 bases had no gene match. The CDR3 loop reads CASSPRGRNSPLHF. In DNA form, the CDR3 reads TGTGCCAGCAGCCCCAGGGGGCGAAATTCACCCCTCCACTTT.

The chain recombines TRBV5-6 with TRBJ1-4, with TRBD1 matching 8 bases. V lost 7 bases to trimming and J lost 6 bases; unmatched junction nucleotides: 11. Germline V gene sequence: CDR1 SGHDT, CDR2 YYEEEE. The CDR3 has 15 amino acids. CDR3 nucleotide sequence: TGTGCCAGCGCCCGAGTCGGGACAGGCCATGAAAAACTGTTTTTT. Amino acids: CASARVGTGHEKLFF. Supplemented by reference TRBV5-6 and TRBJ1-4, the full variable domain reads DAGVTQSPTHLIKTRGQQVTLRCSPKSGHDTVSWYQQALGQGPQFIFQYYEEEERQRGNFPDRFSGHQFPNYSSELNVNALLLGDSALYLCASARVGTGHEKLFFGSGTQLSVL.

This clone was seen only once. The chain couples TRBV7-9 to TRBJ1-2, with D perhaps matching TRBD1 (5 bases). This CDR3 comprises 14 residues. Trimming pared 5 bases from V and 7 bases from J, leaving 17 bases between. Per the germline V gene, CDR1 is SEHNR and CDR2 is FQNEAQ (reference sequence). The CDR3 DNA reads TGTGCCAGCAGCCCCGACAGTTTGCGGGGTGGCTACACCTTC. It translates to CASSPDSLRGGYTF.

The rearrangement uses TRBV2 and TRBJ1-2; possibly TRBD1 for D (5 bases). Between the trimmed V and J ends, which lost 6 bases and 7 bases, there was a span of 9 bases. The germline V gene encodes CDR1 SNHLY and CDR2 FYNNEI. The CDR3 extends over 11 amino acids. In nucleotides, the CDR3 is TGTGCCAGCAGCGCAGGGATTGGCTACACCTTC. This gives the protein CASSAGIGYTF. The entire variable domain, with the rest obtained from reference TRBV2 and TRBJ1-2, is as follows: EPEVTQTPSHQVTQMGQEVILRCVPISNHLYFYWYRQILGQKVEFLVSFYNNEISEKSEIFDDQFSVERPDGSNFTLKIRSTKLEDSAMYFCASSAGIGYTFGSGTRLTVV.

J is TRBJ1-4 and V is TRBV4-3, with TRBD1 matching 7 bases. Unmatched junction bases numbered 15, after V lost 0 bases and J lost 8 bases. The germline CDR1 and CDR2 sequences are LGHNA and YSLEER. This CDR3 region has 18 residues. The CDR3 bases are TGCGCCAGCAGCCAAGATCGGTTTAGAACAGGGGTTTGGGAAAAACTGTTTTTT. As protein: CASSQDRFRTGVWEKLFF.

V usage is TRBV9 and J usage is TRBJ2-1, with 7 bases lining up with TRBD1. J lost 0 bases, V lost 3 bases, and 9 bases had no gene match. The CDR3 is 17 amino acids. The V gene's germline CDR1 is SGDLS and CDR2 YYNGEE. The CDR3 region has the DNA TGTGCCAGCAGCGGCCGAAAGGGGGCGAGCTCCTACAATGAGCAGTTCTTC. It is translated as CASSGRKGASSYNEQFF.

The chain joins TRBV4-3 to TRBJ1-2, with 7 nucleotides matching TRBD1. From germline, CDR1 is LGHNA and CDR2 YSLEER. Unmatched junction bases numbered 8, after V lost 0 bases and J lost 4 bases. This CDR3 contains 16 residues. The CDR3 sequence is CASSQDRDSFVYGYTF. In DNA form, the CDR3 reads TGCGCCAGCAGCCAAGATCGGGACAGTTTTGTCTATGGCTACACCTTC.

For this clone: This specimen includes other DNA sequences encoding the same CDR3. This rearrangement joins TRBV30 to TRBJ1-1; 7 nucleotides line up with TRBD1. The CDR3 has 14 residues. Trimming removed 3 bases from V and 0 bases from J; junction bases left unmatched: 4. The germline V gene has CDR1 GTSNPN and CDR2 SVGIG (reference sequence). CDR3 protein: CAWSATGLNTEAFF. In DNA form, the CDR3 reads TGTGCCTGGAGCGCGACAGGGCTGAACACTGAAGCTTTCTTT.

CDR3 nucleotides: TGTGCCAGCAGCTTAGGCCCCCAGGGCGTAGATACGCAGTATTTT. Its translation: CASSLGPQGVDTQYF. This chain joins TRBV7-6 and TRBJ2-3; perhaps TRBD1 as D (5 bases). Trimming pared 1 base from V and 5 bases from J, leaving 13 bases between. Germline CDR1 SGHVS, CDR2 FNYEAQ. The CDR3 spans 15 residues.

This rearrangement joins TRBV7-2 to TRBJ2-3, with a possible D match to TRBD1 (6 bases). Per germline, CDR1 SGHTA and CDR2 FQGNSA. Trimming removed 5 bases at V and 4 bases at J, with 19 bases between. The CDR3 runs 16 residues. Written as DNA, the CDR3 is TGTGCCAGCAGCCAACCCAGGGGCTCGTATGCAGATACGCAGTATTTT. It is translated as CASSQPRGSYADTQYF. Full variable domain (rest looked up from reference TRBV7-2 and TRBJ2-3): GAGVSQSPSNKVTEKGKDVELRCDPISGHTALYWYRQSLGQGLEFLIYFQGNSAPDKSGLPSDRFSAERTGGSVSTLTIQRTQQEDSAVYLCASSQPRGSYADTQYFGPGTRLTVL.